Each of the 22 T cell receptor beta chains below was sequenced from the same sample in a study of blood T cell repertoires in COVID-19. The repertoire was sequenced with immunoSEQ multiplex PCR; TCRdb's copy has only in-frame clones and lacks some. Of approximately 67,000 clones listed, less than 85% are singletons. The specimen was peripheral blood. The receptors come from a man between 60 and 75 years old with acute or convalescent COVID-19.

The chain carries TRBV5-4 and TRBJ2-7; D unresolved. CDR1 SGHNT and CDR2 YYREEE come from the germline V gene (reference sequence). This CDR3 has 14 amino acids. V was trimmed by 3 bases and J by 3 bases, leaving 13 bases between them. The CDR3 here is CASSSAGVDYEQYF. For the CDR3, the DNA is TGTGCCAGCAGCTCGGCCGGAGTGGACTACGAGCAGTACTTC.

This chain connects TRBV10-2 to TRBJ1-3; no clear D gene. The V gene lost 0 bases and the J gene lost 0 bases, with 3 bases spanning the gap. This CDR3 spans 14 amino acids. Germline CDR1 is WSHSY and CDR2 is SAAADI. The CDR3 nucleotides read TGCGCCAGCAGTGAGTCCAGCTCTGGAAACACCATATATTTT. The encoded protein is CASSESSSGNTIYF.

The chain recombines TRBV5-4 with TRBJ2-3, with 12 bases that match TRBD1. The CDR3 spans 16 residues. The germline V gene has CDR1 SGHNT and CDR2 YYREEE (reference sequence). Trimming at V came to 4 bases and at J to 5 bases, leaving 8 bases not matched to a gene. The CDR3 is CASSPGTGGSRDTQYF. The DNA for the CDR3 is TGTGCCAGCAGCCCCGGGACAGGGGGCTCCAGAGATACGCAGTATTTT. The full variable domain, with the rest looked up from reference TRBV5-4 and TRBJ2-3, is ETGVTQSPTHLIKTRGQQVTLRCSSQSGHNTVSWYQQALGQGPQFIFQYYREEENGRGNFPPRFSGLQFPNYSSELNVNALELDDSALYLCASSPGTGGSRDTQYFGPGTRLTVL.

This clone has a handful of counts. The chain combines TRBV5-5 with TRBJ1-2; D perhaps matches TRBD1 (6 bases). V lost 3 bases and J 2 bases, leaving 14 bases between the germline ends. CDR1 and CDR2 from the germline V gene are SGHKS and YYEKEE (reference sequence). The CDR3 extends over 15 amino acids. DNA of the CDR3: TGTGCCAGCAGCTGGTCTTGGACAGCCAACTATGGCTACACCTTC. Protein: CASSWSWTANYGYTF.

The genes are TRBV7-2 and TRBJ2-1; D perhaps matches TRBD2 (5 bases). V was cut by 5 bases and J by 9 bases, with 17 bases left in between. The CDR3 consists of 14 residues. Per the germline V gene, CDR1 is SGHTA and CDR2 is FQGNSA. The CDR3 spells CASSPGGEPGEQFF. The CDR3 coding sequence is TGTGCCAGCAGCCCAGGAGGAGAACCGGGTGAGCAGTTCTTC. The full variable domain, rest sourced from reference TRBV7-2 and TRBJ2-1, is GAGVSQSPSNKVTEKGKDVELRCDPISGHTALYWYRQSLGQGLEFLIYFQGNSAPDKSGLPSDRFSAERTGGSVSTLTIQRTQQEDSAVYLCASSPGGEPGEQFFGPGTRLTVL.

This sequence joins TRBV2 and TRBJ2-5, with 12 bases that match TRBD2. Germline V CDR1 and CDR2: SNHLY, FYNNEI. The CDR3 is 15 residues long. J lost 2 bases, V lost 4 bases, and 2 bases had no gene match. The CDR3 DNA reads TGTGCCAGCAGTGGCACTAGCGGGGGGCAAGAGACCCAGTACTTC. Its translation is CASSGTSGGQETQYF. The full variable domain, its missing parts supplied by reference TRBV2 and TRBJ2-5, is EPEVTQTPSHQVTQMGQEVILRCVPISNHLYFYWYRQILGQKVEFLVSFYNNEISEKSEIFDDQFSVERPDGSNFTLKIRSTKLEDSAMYFCASSGTSGGQETQYFGPGTRLLVL.

This clone showed up just once. The J gene is TRBJ1-5, the V gene TRBV29-1, with D tentatively TRBD1 (5 bases). The germline gives CDR1 SQVTM, CDR2 ANQGSEA. There are 13 residues in the CDR3. Trimming left V 5 bases short and J 4 bases short, with 12 bases between. CDR3 coding DNA: TGCAGCGTTACAGGCGGCGGTAATCAGCCCCAGCATTTT. This gives the protein CSVTGGGNQPQHF.

The rearrangement joins TRBV6-6 to TRBJ2-6, with D uncertain. Germline CDR1 MNHNY, CDR2 SVGAGI (reference sequence). V dropped 2 bases and J dropped 1 base, with 3 bases sitting between them. The CDR3 length is 14 residues. Written as DNA, the CDR3 is TGTGCCAGCAGTTACGCGTCTGGGGCCAACGTCCTGACTTTC. Residues: CASSYASGANVLTF.

The table lists this clone with a few counts. CDR3 amino acids: CASSEQGARDYGYTF. The CDR3 nucleotides read TGTGCCAGCAGCGAACAGGGGGCCCGCGACTATGGCTACACCTTC. This sequence joins TRBV7-2 and TRBJ1-2; 9 bases line up with TRBD1. After removal of 5 bases from V and 3 bases from J, the junction contained 7 bases not matched to a gene. The CDR3 spans 15 residues. Germline V CDR1 and CDR2: SGHTA, FQGNSA. Variable domain in full (rest from reference TRBV7-2 and TRBJ1-2): GAGVSQSPSNKVTEKGKDVELRCDPISGHTALYWYRQSLGQGLEFLIYFQGNSAPDKSGLPSDRFSAERTGGSVSTLTIQRTQQEDSAVYLCASSEQGARDYGYTFGSGTRLTVV.

The chain couples TRBV20-1 to TRBJ1-2; maybe TRBD1 (5 bases). This CDR3 has 11 amino acids. CDR1 is DFQATT, CDR2 SNEGSKA, per germline (reference sequence). With 4 bases removed from V and 4 bases from J, the gap between germline ends came to 7 bases. CDR3 loop: CSAMGGYGYTF. As DNA, the CDR3 is TGCAGTGCTATGGGGGGCTATGGCTACACCTTC.

The chain joins TRBV5-1 to TRBJ2-2; 9 positions match TRBD2. The CDR3 has 16 amino acids. Trimming cost V 7 bases and J 4 bases; bases outside gene matches: 11. Germline V gene sequence: CDR1 SGHRS, CDR2 YFSETQ. DNA for the CDR3: TGCGCCAGCGTCCCCTCGGGACTAGCAAGCACCGGGGAGCTGTTTTTT. Protein product: CASVPSGLASTGELFF.

V usage is TRBV19 and J usage is TRBJ1-2; the D gene is possibly TRBD1 (5 bases). CDR3 length equals 12 residues. V was shortened by 4 bases and J by 4 bases, with 7 bases between the two germline ends. CDR1 is LNHDA, CDR2 SQIVND, per germline (reference sequence). CDR3 DNA sequence: TGTGCCAGTAGTACCAGGGTCTATGGCTACACCTTC. Its protein is CASSTRVYGYTF.

The chain combines TRBV11-2 with TRBJ1-1; D is perhaps TRBD1 (6 bases). Germline lookup yields CDR1 SGHAT and CDR2 FQNNGV. The CDR3 contains 15 residues. V shed 2 bases and J shed 0 bases, with 10 bases lying between them. CDR3 coding DNA: TGTGCCAGCAGCTTACAGGGGCTACTGAACACTGAAGCTTTCTTT. Its protein product is CASSLQGLLNTEAFF. Combining the CDR3 with reference TRBV11-2 and TRBJ1-1 gives the whole variable domain EAGVAQSPRYKIIEKRQSVAFWCNPISGHATLYWYQQILGQGPKLLIQFQNNGVVDDSQLPKDRFSAERLKGVDSTLKIQPAKLEDSAVYLCASSLQGLLNTEAFFGQGTRLTVV.

This rearrangement joins TRBV24-1 to TRBJ1-1; D ambiguous. The germline V gene has CDR1 KGHDR and CDR2 SFDVKD. Trimming left V 5 bases short and J 1 base short, with 7 bases between. The CDR3 contains 13 residues. CDR3 amino acids: CATSGSGNTEAFF. Written as DNA, the CDR3 is TGTGCCACCAGTGGGTCAGGGAACACTGAAGCTTTCTTT.

The chain uses TRBV11-3 and TRBJ1-1, with 8 nucleotides matching TRBD1. This CDR3 is built from 15 residues. CDR1 SGHNT and CDR2 YENEEA come from the germline V gene. V was clipped by 3 bases and J by 6 bases; unmatched bases: 9. Written as DNA, the CDR3 is TGTGCCAGCAGCTTGCGGACAGGGATTGGCGCTGAAGCTTTCTTT. Residues: CASSLRTGIGAEAFF.

The table lists this clone with a few counts. This chain joins TRBV19 and TRBJ2-7; TRBD1 might be the D (6 bases). V gave up 5 bases and J gave up 4 bases, with 18 bases separating them. Germline loops: CDR1 LNHDA, CDR2 SQIVND (reference sequence). The CDR3 totals 15 residues. In nucleotides, the CDR3 is TGTGCCAGTAGTTTTAGCAGGCCCAGGGGTTACGAGCAGTACTTC. It encodes CASSFSRPRGYEQYF.

In regard to this clone: Germline is not matched at one junction end, which may reflect a read error. The chain has TRBV7-9 and TRBJ1-6; D is perhaps TRBD1 (6 bases). This CDR3 spans 16 amino acids. CDR1 is SEHNR and CDR2 is FQNEAQ in the germline V gene (reference sequence). CDR3 protein: CASSPLGGARNSPLHF. The CDR3 region has the DNA TGCGCCAGCAGCCCGCTGGGGGGGGCGCGCAATTCACCCCTCCACTTT.

The chain couples TRBV5-1 to TRBJ2-3; a weak D match, TRBD2 (5 bases). The CDR3 is 14 amino acids. V lost 4 bases and J lost 4, with 13 bases in between. Germline V lookup: CDR1 SGHRS, CDR2 YFSETQ. CDR3 protein: CASSRTQDPDTQYF. The CDR3 nucleotides read TGCGCCAGCAGCCGGACTCAAGACCCAGATACGCAGTATTTT.

This clone was seen a handful of times. This sequence joins TRBV6-5 and TRBJ1-1; D is unresolved. The germline V gene encodes CDR1 MNHEY and CDR2 SVGAGI. Trimming cost V 6 bases and J 0 bases, with 8 bases left between them. The CDR3 runs 13 residues. In DNA form, the CDR3 reads TGTGCCAGCAGGGTGGTAGTGAACACTGAAGCTTTCTTT. It translates to CASRVVVNTEAFF.

This sequence joins TRBV7-8 and TRBJ2-7, with 7 bases aligning to TRBD1. After removal of 5 bases from V and 3 bases from J, the junction contained 7 bases not matched to a gene. The CDR3 loop spans 14 amino acids. In germline, CDR1 is SGHVS, CDR2 FQNEAQ. In DNA, the CDR3 is TGTGCCAGCAGCCCTAGGCGACAGGGCTACGAGCAGTACTTC. Translation: CASSPRRQGYEQYF.

The chain joins TRBV6-5 to TRBJ1-3; no firm D call. The V end lost 4 bases, the J end lost 0 bases, and 7 bases lay between the germline ends. Germline V gives CDR1 MNHEY, CDR2 SVGAGI. The CDR3 contains 14 residues. The CDR3 nucleotides read TGTGCCAGCAGTTCGGTAGACTCTGGAAACACCATATATTTT. Its protein is CASSSVDSGNTIYF.

A single count supports this clone. This chain uses TRBV9 with TRBJ2-2, with TRBD1 as a possible D gene (6 bases). CDR1 and CDR2 from the germline V gene are SGDLS and YYNGEE. Trimming removed 2 bases from V and 6 bases from J, with 8 bases in between. The CDR3 covers 13 residues. CDR3 protein: CASSVQGSGELFF. Written as DNA, the CDR3 is TGTGCCAGCAGCGTTCAGGGGTCCGGGGAGCTGTTTTTT. The full variable domain, in which reference TRBV9 and TRBJ2-2 provide the parts outside the CDR3, is DSGVTQTPKHLITATGQRVTLRCSPRSGDLSVYWYQQSLDQGLQFLIQYYNGEERAKGNILERFSAQQFPDLHSELNLSSLELGDSALYFCASSVQGSGELFFGEGSRLTVL.